This TCR beta chain was captured by sequencing in a study of cytomegalovirus exposure and HLA in healthy donors. This clone was observed a few times. Its target is unknown. Points from the study as a whole: As confirmed in vitro, a few CMV-associated chains were specific for CMV antigens.

Primers included in the PCR were 60 Vbeta and 13 Jbeta primers. Measured with immunoSEQ multiplex PCR; TCRdb has only the in-frame clones, and not every one. The sample has around 140,000 clones, 60% to 85% seen once. Germline CDR1 MNHNS, CDR2 SASEGT. The trim removed 4 bases at V and 4 bases at J, leaving 3 bases unmatched. The CDR3 is 15 residues long. The sequenced material came from PBMCs. This receptor was taken from a man aged 25-45 years in good health and CMV-seronegative. The chain has TRBV6-1 and TRBJ2-3, with 12 bases aligning to TRBD1. In DNA form, the CDR3 reads TGTGCCAGCAGTGTCGGGACAGGGGGCCCAGATACGCAGTATTTT. This gives the protein CASSVGTGGPDTQYF.